The 26 T cell receptor beta chains below were found in one sample sequenced in a study of Ad26.COV2.S vaccination and SARS-CoV-2 variants. The data were produced by immunoSEQ multiplex PCR, yet TCRdb's version contains in-frame clones alone and is incomplete. The sample includes around 100,000 clones, around 81% seen only once; the top ten take 17%. This sample comprised peripheral blood, obtained after recovery from COVID-19. The receptors were gathered from a human donor who had recovered from COVID-19.

This clone was observed a single time. J is TRBJ1-2 and V is TRBV5-4; D is ambiguous. This CDR3 contains 14 residues. V shed 2 bases and J shed 1 base, with 9 bases lying between them. Germline V CDR1 and CDR2: SGHNT, YYREEE (reference sequence). The CDR3 reads CASSFHGDNYGYTF. CDR3 bases: TGTGCCAGCAGCTTCCACGGAGATAACTATGGCTACACCTTC.

The CDR3, as DNA: TGTGCCAGTAGTCATTCCCCGCCGGACTTGGTTTGGGGCTACACCTTC. This sequence encodes CASSHSPPDLVWGYTF. V gene TRBV19 combines with J gene TRBJ1-2; D unresolved. Deletions cut 5 bases from V and 8 bases from J, with 24 bases between. Looked up from germline, CDR1 is LNHDA and CDR2 is SQIVND (reference sequence). This CDR3 is 16 amino acids long. The full variable domain, its missing parts supplied by reference TRBV19 and TRBJ1-2, is DGGITQSPKYLFRKEGQNVTLSCEQNLNHDAMYWYRQDPGQGLRLIYYSQIVNDFQKGDIAEGYSVSREKKESFPLTVTSAQKNPTAFYLCASSHSPPDLVWGYTFGSGTRLTVV.

The rearrangement joins TRBV4-2 to TRBJ2-3, with D perhaps TRBD2 (6 bases). This CDR3 contains 16 residues. Germline V gives CDR1 LGHNA, CDR2 YNFKEQ. Trimming shortened V by 1 base and J by 7 bases, and 18 bases separated the two germline ends. This CDR3 reads CASSQGDSRRSHTQYF. CDR3 coding DNA: TGTGCCAGCAGCCAAGGGGACTCCCGAAGGTCTCATACGCAGTATTTT.

CDR3 sequence: CASSEGLARGAYGYTF. The CDR3 DNA reads as TGTGCCAGCAGTGAAGGGTTGGCGAGGGGGGCCTATGGCTACACCTTC. The chain combines TRBV2 with TRBJ1-2; possibly TRBD1 for D (6 bases). Trimming took 1 base from V and 4 from J, leaving 16 bases between them. Germline V gene data show CDR1 as SNHLY and CDR2 as FYNNEI. The CDR3 has 16 amino acids.

The V gene is TRBV2, the J gene TRBJ2-3; a possible D gene is TRBD1 (5 bases). The CDR3 spans 12 residues. The V end was cut by 11 bases, the J end by 0 bases, with 9 bases between. The germline gives CDR1 SNHLY, CDR2 FYNNEI. The CDR3 spells CAGATSTDTQYF. CDR3 nucleotide sequence: TGTGCCGGGGCCACTAGCACAGATACGCAGTATTTT.

V and J are TRBV27 and TRBJ2-7; a possible D gene is TRBD2 (5 bases). The CDR3 extends over 14 amino acids. V lost 5 bases, J lost 2 bases, and 13 bases lay in between. CDR1 and CDR2 (germline): MNHEY, SMNVEV (reference sequence). In DNA, the CDR3 is TGTGCCAGCAGTCCAGGACTGGGGACCTACGAGCAGTACTTC. Translating it yields CASSPGLGTYEQYF.

The table lists this clone with a few counts. This sequence joins TRBV5-1 and TRBJ1-5; TRBD1 might be the D (6 bases). The CDR3 totals 15 residues. Trimming cost V 1 base and J 5 bases, with 13 bases left between them. From germline, CDR1 is SGHRS and CDR2 YFSETQ. CDR3 in DNA: TGCGCCAGCAGCTTGAGGGGGGGCGCGGATCAGCCCCAGCATTTT. This gives the protein CASSLRGGADQPQHF.

On this clone itself: The same CDR3 also results from other DNA sequences found in this sample. The CDR3 DNA reads as TGCAGCGTTGAAGAAACTGTCGGAAACACCATATATTTT. Translation gives CSVEETVGNTIYF. This chain joins TRBV29-1 and TRBJ1-3, with no clear D. Trimming cost V 0 bases and J 4 bases, with 7 bases left between them. Germline V gene lookup returns CDR1 SQVTM and CDR2 ANQGSEA. The CDR3 totals 13 residues. The whole variable domain, filled in from reference TRBV29-1 and TRBJ1-3, reads SAVISQKPSRDICQRGTSLTIQCQVDSQVTMMFWYRQQPGQSLTLIATANQGSEATYESGFVIDKFPISRPNLTFSTLTVSNMSPEDSSIYLCSVEETVGNTIYFGEGSWLTVV.

This chain joins TRBV7-2 and TRBJ2-7, with 7 nucleotides matching TRBD2. In germline, CDR1 is SGHTA, CDR2 FQGNSA. There are 17 residues in the CDR3. The V gene end was trimmed by 1 base and the J gene end by 2 bases; junction bases not matched to a gene: 11. In DNA, the CDR3 is TGTGCCAGCAGCTTAGTTAGCGGGCCCAGGAGTCCCTACGAGCAGTACTTC. This translates into CASSLVSGPRSPYEQYF.

This chain uses TRBV7-9 with TRBJ2-7; 8 nucleotides match TRBD1. There are 15 residues in the CDR3. Germline CDR1 reads SEHNR; CDR2 reads FQNEAQ (reference sequence). V lost 0 bases, J lost 5 bases, and 6 bases stayed unmatched. CDR3 sequence: CASSLARTGSNEQYF. The CDR3, as DNA: TGTGCCAGCAGCTTAGCAAGGACAGGGTCGAACGAGCAGTACTTC.

The chain carries TRBV2 and TRBJ1-5, with 9 bases fitting TRBD1. The germline V gene has CDR1 SNHLY and CDR2 FYNNEI. The V gene end was trimmed by 4 bases and the J gene end by 7 bases; junction bases not matched to a gene: 5. The CDR3 extends over 14 amino acids. The CDR3 spells CASSVGQGEQPQHF. The CDR3 DNA reads TGTGCCAGCAGTGTGGGACAGGGCGAACAGCCCCAGCATTTT.

The chain has TRBV2 and TRBJ2-3; 7 positions agree with TRBD1. This CDR3 has 15 amino acids. The germline gives CDR1 SNHLY, CDR2 FYNNEI. Trimming removed 4 bases from V and 8 bases from J; junction bases left unmatched: 12. The CDR3 loop reads CASSGVQGRQGTQYF. The DNA for the CDR3 is TGTGCCAGCAGTGGGGTACAGGGTAGACAGGGTACGCAGTATTTT.

The rearrangement uses TRBV30 and TRBJ1-5, with D hard to call. The CDR3 extends over 13 amino acids. From germline, CDR1 is GTSNPN and CDR2 SVGIG (reference sequence). Trimming cost V 0 bases and J 3 bases, with 6 bases left between them. For the CDR3, the DNA is TGTGCCTGGAGTGTTAGGGACAATCAGCCCCAGCATTTT. Protein product: CAWSVRDNQPQHF.

J is TRBJ2-7 and V is TRBV6-6; tentative D call: TRBD1 (5 bases). The CDR3 loop spans 15 amino acids. CDR1 MNHNY and CDR2 SVGAGI come from the germline V gene (reference sequence). Trimming pared 1 base from V and 6 bases from J, leaving 16 bases between. Here the CDR3 reads CASSYFQQDVSEQYF. CDR3 nucleotides: TGTGCCAGCAGTTACTTTCAACAGGATGTTAGCGAGCAGTACTTC.

The genes are TRBV3-1 (or the pseudogene TRBV3-2) and TRBJ2-1; no definite D call. The CDR3 is 15 amino acids. Trimming pared 0 bases from V and 9 bases from J, leaving 15 bases between. Germline lookup yields CDR1 LGHDT and CDR2 YNNKEL (reference sequence). As DNA, the CDR3 is TGTGCCAGCAGCCAAGATATGACCCATCCTCTTGAGCAGTTCTTC. As protein: CASSQDMTHPLEQFF.

J is TRBJ1-2 and V is TRBV5-1; D is unclear. Trimming removed 2 bases at V and 8 bases at J, with 16 bases between. CDR1 is SGHRS and CDR2 is YFSETQ in the germline V gene. This CDR3 contains 14 residues. This CDR3 reads CASSLGSGVGGYTF. CDR3 in DNA: TGCGCCAGCAGCTTAGGTTCGGGAGTAGGGGGCTACACCTTC.

The rearrangement joins TRBV19 to TRBJ1-2; D remains unclear. CDR1 LNHDA and CDR2 SQIVND come from the germline V gene (reference sequence). This CDR3 is 13 amino acids long. V was cut by 3 bases and J by 4 bases, with 9 bases left in between. The chain's CDR3 is CASSIGLRYGYTF. The CDR3 coding sequence is TGTGCCAGTAGTATCGGACTTCGCTATGGCTACACCTTC.

This chain joins TRBV19 and TRBJ2-7, with TRBD1 matching 9 bases. The V segment lost 6 bases and the J segment 5 bases; nucleotides outside the gene matches: 5. Per germline, CDR1 LNHDA and CDR2 SQIVND (reference sequence). This CDR3 has 13 residues. CDR3 in DNA: TGTGCCAGTAGCACGGGACAGGGAAACGAGCAGTACTTC. Protein sequence: CASSTGQGNEQYF.

The J gene is TRBJ1-2, the V gene TRBV7-2; no reliable D call. Germline V gene data show CDR1 as SGHTA and CDR2 as FQGNSA. The CDR3 spans 14 residues. Trimming stripped 2 bases from V and 0 bases from J, with 7 bases between. CDR3 sequence (DNA): TGTGCCAGCAGCTTATACGGGGCTAACTATGGCTACACCTTC. Its translation is CASSLYGANYGYTF.

The chain recombines TRBV18 with TRBJ2-7; 8 bases are shared with TRBD1. CDR1 and CDR2 (germline): KGHSH, LQKENI. There are 14 residues in the CDR3. Losses at the gene ends were 6 bases for V and 1 base for J; bases not matched to a gene: 5. The CDR3 sequence is CASSRGTGSYEQYF. CDR3 sequence (DNA): TGTGCCAGCTCCAGGGGGACAGGATCCTACGAGCAGTACTTC.

The V call is TRBV4-1, the J call TRBJ2-1; the match to TRBD2 covers 9 bases. This CDR3 has 21 residues. V gave up 3 bases and J gave up 10 bases; unmatched junction bases: 28. Per germline, CDR1 MGHRA and CDR2 YSYEKL. CDR3 coding DNA: TGCGCCAGCAGCCACCCGGGGGGTGCTCCTAGCGGGGCCATGCGAAGTCGGGAGCAGTTCTTC. It encodes CASSHPGGAPSGAMRSREQFF.

The chain couples TRBV5-4 to TRBJ2-5, with TRBD2 matching 14 bases. CDR1 and CDR2 (germline): SGHNT, YYREEE (reference sequence). The V and J ends lost 0 bases and 5 bases, in that order; junction bases with no gene match: 3. The CDR3 totals 16 residues. This CDR3 reads CASSLGLAGGQETQYF. DNA of the CDR3: TGTGCCAGCAGCTTGGGACTAGCGGGGGGGCAGGAGACCCAGTACTTC.

The chain carries TRBV6-1 and TRBJ2-1; TRBD2 is a possible D gene (6 bases). The CDR3 sequence is 14 residues long. V was cut by 3 bases and J by 7 bases, with 13 bases left in between. The germline V gene has CDR1 MNHNS and CDR2 SASEGT. CDR3 DNA sequence: TGTGCCAGCAGTGAGCGGGGTTATACGAATGAGCAGTTCTTC. This gives the protein CASSERGYTNEQFF.

This chain uses TRBV11-3 with TRBJ2-1; tentative D call: TRBD1 (7 bases). V was trimmed by 3 bases and J by 6 bases, leaving 18 bases between them. Per germline, CDR1 SGHNT and CDR2 YENEEA. This CDR3 has 16 amino acids. CDR3 amino acids: CASSFNPPGGINEQFF. In DNA, the CDR3 is TGTGCCAGCAGCTTCAATCCCCCAGGGGGGATCAATGAGCAGTTCTTC.

This chain connects TRBV3-1 (or the pseudogene TRBV3-2) to TRBJ1-6, with no clear D. Trimming took 1 base from V and 1 from J, leaving 11 bases between them. The CDR3 contains 17 residues. Germline CDR1 LGHDT, CDR2 YNNKEL (reference sequence). CDR3 loop: CASSQVEGLSYNSPLHF. The CDR3 DNA follows: TGTGCCAGCAGCCAAGTAGAGGGCTTGTCCTATAATTCACCCCTCCACTTT.

The table lists this clone with a few counts. The CDR3 sequence: CASSSGGRDQPQHF. CDR3 sequence (DNA): TGTGCCAGCAGTTCAGGGGGCCGGGATCAGCCCCAGCATTTT. This chain joins TRBV28 and TRBJ1-5; 8 bases align to TRBD1. CDR3 length: 14 residues. The V segment lost 4 bases and the J segment 5 bases; nucleotides outside the gene matches: 4. Germline CDR1 MDHEN, CDR2 SYDVKM.